Here is one T cell receptor (beta chain) with its context. Its antigen is not identified. Both 60 Vbeta primers and 13 Jbeta primers went into the PCR. TCRdb's copy holds only in-frame clones and misses some; the assay was immunoSEQ multiplex PCR. Of more than 85,000 clones in the sample, around three quarters were seen once. This sample was taken from a study of cytomegalovirus exposure and HLA in healthy donors. Points from the study as a whole: CMV antigen specificity of three CMV-associated chains was confirmed in vitro. When presence/absence was analysed, sequencing depth was taken to be roughly uniform across donors. DRB1 showed the most TCR associations and HLA-C the fewest in a later analysis, as rates varied by HLA locus. Rarity marked most TCR sequences, yet some public TCRs occurred in many donors.

Germline CDR1 is MNHEY and CDR2 is SMNVEV (reference sequence). The CDR3 length is 13 residues. The germline V and J ends were trimmed by 6 bases and 4 bases, with 10 bases remaining between them. The source material was PBMCs. The sequence derives from a male donor in good health and CMV-seropositive. V is TRBV27 and J is TRBJ1-5, with D perhaps TRBD1 (5 bases). The CDR3 here is CASRRDRNQPQHF. The CDR3 bases are TGTGCCAGCAGGCGAGACAGAAATCAGCCCCAGCATTTT.